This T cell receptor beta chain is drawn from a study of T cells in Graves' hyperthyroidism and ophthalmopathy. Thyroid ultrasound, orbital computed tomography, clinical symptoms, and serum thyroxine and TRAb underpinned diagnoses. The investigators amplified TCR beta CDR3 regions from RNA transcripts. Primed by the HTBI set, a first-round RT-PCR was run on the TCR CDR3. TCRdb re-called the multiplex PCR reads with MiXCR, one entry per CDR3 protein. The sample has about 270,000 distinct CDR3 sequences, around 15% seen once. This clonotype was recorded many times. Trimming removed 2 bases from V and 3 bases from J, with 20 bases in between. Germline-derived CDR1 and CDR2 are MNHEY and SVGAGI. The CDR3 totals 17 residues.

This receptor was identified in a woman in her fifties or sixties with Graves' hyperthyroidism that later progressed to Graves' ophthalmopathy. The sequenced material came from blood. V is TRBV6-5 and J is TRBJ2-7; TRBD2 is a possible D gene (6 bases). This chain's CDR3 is CASSYPSTGGAIYEQYF. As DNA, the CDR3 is TGTGCCAGCAGTTACCCCTCAACCGGGGGTGCTATCTACGAGCAGTACTTC.